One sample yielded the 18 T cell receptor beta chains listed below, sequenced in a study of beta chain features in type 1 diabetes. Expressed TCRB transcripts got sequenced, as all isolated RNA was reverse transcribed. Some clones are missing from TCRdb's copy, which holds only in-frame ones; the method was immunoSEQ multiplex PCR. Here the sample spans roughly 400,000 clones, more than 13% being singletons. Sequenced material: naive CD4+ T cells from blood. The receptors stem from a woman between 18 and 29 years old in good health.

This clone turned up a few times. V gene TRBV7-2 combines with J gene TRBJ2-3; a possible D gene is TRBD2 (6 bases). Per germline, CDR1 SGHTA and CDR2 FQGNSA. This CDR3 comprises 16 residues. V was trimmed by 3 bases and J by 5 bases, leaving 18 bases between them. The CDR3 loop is CASSLGLLQWGDTQYF. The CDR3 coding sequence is TGTGCCAGCAGCTTGGGACTCCTCCAGTGGGGAGATACGCAGTATTTT.

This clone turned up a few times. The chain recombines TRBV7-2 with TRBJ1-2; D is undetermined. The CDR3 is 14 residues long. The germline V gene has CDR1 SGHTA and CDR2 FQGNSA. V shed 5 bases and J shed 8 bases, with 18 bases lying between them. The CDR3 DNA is TGTGCCAGCAGCCCCGGGATGGGTGGAAGGGGCTACACCTTC. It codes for CASSPGMGGRGYTF.

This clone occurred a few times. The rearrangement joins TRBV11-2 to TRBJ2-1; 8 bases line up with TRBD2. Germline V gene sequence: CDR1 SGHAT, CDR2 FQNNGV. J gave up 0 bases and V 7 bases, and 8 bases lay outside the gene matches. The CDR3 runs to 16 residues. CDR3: CASTSSGVSSYNEQFF. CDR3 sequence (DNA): TGTGCCAGCACCAGTAGCGGGGTCAGCTCCTACAATGAGCAGTTCTTC.

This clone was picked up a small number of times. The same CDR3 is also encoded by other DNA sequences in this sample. CDR3 sequence: CAWSVGLAGGNEQFF. The CDR3 DNA follows: TGTGCCTGGAGTGTAGGGCTAGCGGGAGGCAATGAGCAGTTCTTC. The chain has TRBV30 and TRBJ2-1, with 11 bases lining up with TRBD2. CDR3 size: 15 residues. V shed 0 bases and J 6 bases; nucleotides not matched to a gene: 4. Germline CDR1 is GTSNPN and CDR2 is SVGIG (reference sequence).

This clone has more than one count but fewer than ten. The DNA for the CDR3 is TGTGCCAGCAGCGTAGGTGCTAGCGGCAATGAGCAGTTCTTC. Amino acid sequence: CASSVGASGNEQFF. The gene calls are TRBV9 and TRBJ2-1; 7 positions match TRBD2. The CDR3 extends over 14 amino acids. CDR1 is SGDLS, CDR2 YYNGEE, per germline. The V and J ends lost 0 bases and 6 bases, in that order; junction bases with no gene match: 3.

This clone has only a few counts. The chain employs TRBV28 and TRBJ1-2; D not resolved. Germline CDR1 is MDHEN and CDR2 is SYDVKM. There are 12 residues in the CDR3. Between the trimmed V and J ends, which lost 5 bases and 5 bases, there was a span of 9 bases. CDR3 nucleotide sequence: TGTGCCAGCAGTGCCGGGGAGTATGGCTACACCTTC. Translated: CASSAGEYGYTF.

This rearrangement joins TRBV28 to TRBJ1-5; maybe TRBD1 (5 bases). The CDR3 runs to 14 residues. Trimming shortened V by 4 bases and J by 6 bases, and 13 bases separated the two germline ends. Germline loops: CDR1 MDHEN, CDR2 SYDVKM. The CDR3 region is CASSSRVLGQPQHF. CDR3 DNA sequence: TGTGCCAGCAGTTCCAGGGTTCTCGGTCAGCCCCAGCATTTT. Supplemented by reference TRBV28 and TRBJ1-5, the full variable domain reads DVKVTQSSRYLVKRTGEKVFLECVQDMDHENMFWYRQDPGLGLRLIYFSYDVKMKEKGDIPEGYSVSREKKERFSLILESASTNQTSMYLCASSSRVLGQPQHFGDGTRLSIL.

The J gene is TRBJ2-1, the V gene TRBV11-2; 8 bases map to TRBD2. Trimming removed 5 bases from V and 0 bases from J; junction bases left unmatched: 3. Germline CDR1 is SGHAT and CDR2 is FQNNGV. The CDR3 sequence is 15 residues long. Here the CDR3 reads CASSLSGSSYNEQFF. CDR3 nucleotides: TGTGCCAGCAGCCTCAGCGGGAGCTCCTACAATGAGCAGTTCTTC.

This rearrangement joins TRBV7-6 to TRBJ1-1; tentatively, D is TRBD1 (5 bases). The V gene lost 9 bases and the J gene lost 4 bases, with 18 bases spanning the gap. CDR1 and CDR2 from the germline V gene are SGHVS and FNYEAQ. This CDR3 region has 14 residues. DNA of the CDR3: TGTGCCAGTGGTTCGGGGGGGGTCGGCACTGAAGCTTTCTTT. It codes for CASGSGGVGTEAFF.

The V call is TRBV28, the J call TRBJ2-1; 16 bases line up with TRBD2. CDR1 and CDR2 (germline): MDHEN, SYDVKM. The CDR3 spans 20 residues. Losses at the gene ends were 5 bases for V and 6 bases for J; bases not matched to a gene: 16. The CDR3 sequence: CASSELGSGTSGRALNEQFF. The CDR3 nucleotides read TGTGCCAGCAGTGAGCTAGGTAGTGGGACTAGCGGGAGGGCCCTCAATGAGCAGTTCTTC.

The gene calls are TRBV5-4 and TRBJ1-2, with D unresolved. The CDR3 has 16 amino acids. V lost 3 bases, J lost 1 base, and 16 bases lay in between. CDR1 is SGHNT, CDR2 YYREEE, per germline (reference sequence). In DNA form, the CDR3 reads TGTGCCAGCAGCTCAATGGCCGCAGAGGATAACTATGGCTACACCTTC. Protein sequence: CASSSMAAEDNYGYTF.

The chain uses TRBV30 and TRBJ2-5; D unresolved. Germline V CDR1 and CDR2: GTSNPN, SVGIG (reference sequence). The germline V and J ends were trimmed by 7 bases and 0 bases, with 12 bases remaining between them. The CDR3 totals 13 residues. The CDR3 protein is CASMREYQETQYF. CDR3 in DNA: TGTGCCTCTATGAGAGAGTACCAAGAGACCCAGTACTTC.

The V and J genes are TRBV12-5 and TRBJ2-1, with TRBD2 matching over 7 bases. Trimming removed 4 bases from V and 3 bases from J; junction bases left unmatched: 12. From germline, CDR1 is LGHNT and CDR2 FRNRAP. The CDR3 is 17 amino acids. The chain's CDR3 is CASGSIFAGEVYNEQFF. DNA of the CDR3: TGTGCTAGTGGTTCCATTTTCGCGGGAGAGGTCTACAATGAGCAGTTCTTC.

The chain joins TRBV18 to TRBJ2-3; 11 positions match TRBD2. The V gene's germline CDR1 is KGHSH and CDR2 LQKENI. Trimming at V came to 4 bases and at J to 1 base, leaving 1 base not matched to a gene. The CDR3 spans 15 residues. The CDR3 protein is CASSLGLAGTDTQYF. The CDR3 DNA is TGTGCCAGCTCACTGGGACTAGCGGGCACAGATACGCAGTATTTT.

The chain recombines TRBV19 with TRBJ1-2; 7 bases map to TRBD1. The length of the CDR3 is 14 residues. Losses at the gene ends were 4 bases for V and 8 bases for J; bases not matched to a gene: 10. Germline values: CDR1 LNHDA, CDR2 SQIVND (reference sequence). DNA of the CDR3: TGTGCCAGTAGTACAAACGACAGGGCCGGCGGCTACACCTTC. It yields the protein CASSTNDRAGGYTF.

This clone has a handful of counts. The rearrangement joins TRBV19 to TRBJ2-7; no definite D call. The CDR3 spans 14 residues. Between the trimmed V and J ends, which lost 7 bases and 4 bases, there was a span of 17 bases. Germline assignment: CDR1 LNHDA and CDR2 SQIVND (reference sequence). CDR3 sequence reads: CASNFATPYYEQYF. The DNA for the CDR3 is TGTGCCAGTAATTTTGCTACCCCCTATTACGAGCAGTACTTC.

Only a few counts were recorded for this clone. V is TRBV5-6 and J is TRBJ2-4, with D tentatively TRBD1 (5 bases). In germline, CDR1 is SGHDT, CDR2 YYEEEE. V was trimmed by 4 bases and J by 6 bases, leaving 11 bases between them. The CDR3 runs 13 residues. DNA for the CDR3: TGTGCCAGCAGCGCAAGGACACTAAACATTCAGTACTTC. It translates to CASSARTLNIQYF.

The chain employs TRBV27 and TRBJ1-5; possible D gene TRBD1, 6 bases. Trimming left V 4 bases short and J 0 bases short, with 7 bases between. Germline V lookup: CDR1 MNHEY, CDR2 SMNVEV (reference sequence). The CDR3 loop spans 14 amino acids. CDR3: CASSWTASNQPQHF. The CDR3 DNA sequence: TGTGCCAGCAGTTGGACAGCTAGCAATCAGCCCCAGCATTTT.